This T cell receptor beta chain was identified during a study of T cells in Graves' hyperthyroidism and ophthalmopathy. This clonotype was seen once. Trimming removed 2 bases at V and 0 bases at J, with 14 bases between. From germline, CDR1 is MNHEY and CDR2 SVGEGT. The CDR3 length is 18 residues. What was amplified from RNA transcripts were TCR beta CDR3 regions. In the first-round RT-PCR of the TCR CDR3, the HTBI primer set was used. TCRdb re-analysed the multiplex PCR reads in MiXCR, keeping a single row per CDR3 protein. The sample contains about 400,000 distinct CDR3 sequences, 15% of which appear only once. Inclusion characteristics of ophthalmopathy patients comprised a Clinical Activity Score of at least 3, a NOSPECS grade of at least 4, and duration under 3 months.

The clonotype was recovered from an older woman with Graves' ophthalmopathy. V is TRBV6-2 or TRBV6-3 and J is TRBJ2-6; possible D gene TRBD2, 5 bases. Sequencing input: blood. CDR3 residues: CASSYRRGRSSGANVLTF. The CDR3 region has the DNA TGTGCCAGCAGTTACCGTCGGGGTCGGAGCTCTGGGGCCAACGTCCTGACTTTC.